The clone carrying this TCR beta chain appeared a few times. What it binds is not known. This sample is drawn from a study of beta chain features in type 1 diabetes. What was sequenced were expressed TCRB transcripts, since all of the isolated RNA had been reverse transcribed. The assay was immunoSEQ multiplex PCR, and TCRdb's table has in-frame clones only and misses some. The repertoire consists of fewer than 250,000 clones, with roughly two thirds occurring once and the leading ten covering 0.053%. Overall study results and limits: In every one of the four CD4+ subsets, TCRB CDR3s were moderately but significantly shorter in Type 1 diabetes patients. More deletions and fewer insertions at VDJ junctions were seen in type 1 diabetes patients.

The CDR3 is 13 amino acids. Germline lookup yields CDR1 MNHEY and CDR2 SMNVEV (reference sequence). Trimming removed 5 bases at V and 4 bases at J, with 11 bases between. The receptor comes from a man under 40 in good health. The specimen sequenced was naive CD4+ T cells from blood. The chain has TRBV27 and TRBJ1-2; D is uncertain. CDR3 region: CASSPSGPYGYTF. The CDR3, as DNA: TGTGCCAGCAGTCCCTCGGGCCCCTATGGCTACACCTTC.